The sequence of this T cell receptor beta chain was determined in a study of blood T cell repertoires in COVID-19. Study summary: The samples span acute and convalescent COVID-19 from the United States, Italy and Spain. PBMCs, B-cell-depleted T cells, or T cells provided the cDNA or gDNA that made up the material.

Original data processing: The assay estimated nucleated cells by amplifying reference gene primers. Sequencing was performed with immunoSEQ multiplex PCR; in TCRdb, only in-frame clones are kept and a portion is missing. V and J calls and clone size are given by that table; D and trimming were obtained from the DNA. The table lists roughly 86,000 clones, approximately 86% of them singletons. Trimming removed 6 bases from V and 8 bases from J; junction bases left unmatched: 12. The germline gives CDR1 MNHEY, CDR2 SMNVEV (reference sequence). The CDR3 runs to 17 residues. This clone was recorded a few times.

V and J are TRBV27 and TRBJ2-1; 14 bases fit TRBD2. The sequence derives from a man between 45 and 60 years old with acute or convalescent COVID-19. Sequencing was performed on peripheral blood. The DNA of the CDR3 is TGTGCCAGCAGACCCGGGACTAGCGGGAGTGGGGGGGATGAGCAGTTCTTC. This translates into CASRPGTSGSGGDEQFF.